This TCR beta chain was obtained from a study of blood T cell repertoires in COVID-19. Germline V gene data show CDR1 as KGHDR and CDR2 as SFDVKD. Trimming shortened V by 4 bases and J by 0 bases, and 20 bases separated the two germline ends. This CDR3 is built from 18 residues. Original processing methods: How many nucleated cells were present was estimated from reference gene primer amplification. Using immunoSEQ multiplex PCR, the repertoire was profiled, and TCRdb retains in-frame clones only, with some absent. That table furnishes V, J and clone size, whereas the DNA furnished D and trimming. The sample shows over 300,000 clones, nearly 90% of them seen only once.

The TCR was taken from a man in his late teens or twenties with active or convalescent COVID-19. The chain employs TRBV24-1 and TRBJ1-2; D remains ambiguous. Sequencing was done on a sample of peripheral blood. Here the CDR3 reads CATSDPAPGSDTNYGYTF. The CDR3 bases are TGTGCCACCAGTGACCCCGCCCCGGGGTCAGACACTAACTATGGCTACACCTTC.